The clone carrying this T cell receptor beta chain occurred many times. The antigen is undetermined. Whenever a sample was processed, at least 6 million PBMCs were isolated. This specimen belongs to a study of blood T cells in healthy people across ages. Findings of the study overall: Expanded clonotype changes were possibly confounded by unknown donor CMV status.

Together with a sample-barcoded 5' primer, a J-beta primer mix was included in a second PCR lasting about 7 to 11 cycles. The study obtained at least 2.5 million CDR3-containing paired-end reads from every sample. TCRdb itself ran the 5' RACE reads through MiXCR, one entry per CDR3 protein. The sample consists of more than 800,000 distinct CDR3 sequences, more than 40% of them appearing once. The receptor was derived from a woman aged 55-70 years in good health. What was sequenced was blood.

The CDR3 nucleotides read TGCGCCAGCAGCTTGGTAGGGCTCTCCTACGAGCAGTACTTC. It specifies CASSLVGLSYEQYF. The chain carries TRBV5-1 and TRBJ2-7; D not certain. This CDR3 has 14 residues. V was shortened by 0 bases and J by 0 bases, with 7 bases between the two germline ends. Germline loops: CDR1 SGHRS, CDR2 YFSETQ.